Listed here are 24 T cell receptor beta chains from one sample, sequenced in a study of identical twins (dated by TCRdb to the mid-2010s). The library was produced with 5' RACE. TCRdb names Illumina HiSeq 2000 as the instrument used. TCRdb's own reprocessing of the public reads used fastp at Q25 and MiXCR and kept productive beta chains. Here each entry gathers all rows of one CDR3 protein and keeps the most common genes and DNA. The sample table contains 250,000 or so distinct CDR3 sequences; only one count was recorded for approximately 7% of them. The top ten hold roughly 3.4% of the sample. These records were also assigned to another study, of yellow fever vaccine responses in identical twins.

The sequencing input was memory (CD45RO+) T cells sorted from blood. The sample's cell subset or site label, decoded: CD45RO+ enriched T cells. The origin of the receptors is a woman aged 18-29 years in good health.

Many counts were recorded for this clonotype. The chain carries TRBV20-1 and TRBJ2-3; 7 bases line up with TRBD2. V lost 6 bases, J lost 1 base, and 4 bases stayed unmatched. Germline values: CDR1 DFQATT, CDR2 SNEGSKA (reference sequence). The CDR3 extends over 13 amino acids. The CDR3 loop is CSADLAGTDTQYF. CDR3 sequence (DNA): TGCAGTGCAGATCTAGCGGGCACAGATACGCAGTATTTT.

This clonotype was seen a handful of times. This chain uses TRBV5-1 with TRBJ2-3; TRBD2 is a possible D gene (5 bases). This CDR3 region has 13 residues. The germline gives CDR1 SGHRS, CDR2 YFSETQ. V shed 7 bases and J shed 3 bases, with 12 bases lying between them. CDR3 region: CASRDENTDTQYF. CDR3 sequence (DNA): TGCGCCAGCCGGGATGAAAATACAGATACGCAGTATTTT.

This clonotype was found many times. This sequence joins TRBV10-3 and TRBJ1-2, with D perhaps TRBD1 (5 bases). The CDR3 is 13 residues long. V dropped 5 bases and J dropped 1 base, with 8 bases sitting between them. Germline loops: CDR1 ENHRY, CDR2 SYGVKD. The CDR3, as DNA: TGTGCCATCAGTCCCGACAGTAACTATGGCTACACCTTC. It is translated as CAISPDSNYGYTF.

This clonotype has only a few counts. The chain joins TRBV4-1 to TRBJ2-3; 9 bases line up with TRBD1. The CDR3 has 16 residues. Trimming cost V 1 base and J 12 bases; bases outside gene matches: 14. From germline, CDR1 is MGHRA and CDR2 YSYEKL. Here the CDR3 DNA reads TGCGCCAGCAGCCAAGCGGCGGGACAGGGTGGGGGAGGCCAGTATTTT. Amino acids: CASSQAAGQGGGGQYF.

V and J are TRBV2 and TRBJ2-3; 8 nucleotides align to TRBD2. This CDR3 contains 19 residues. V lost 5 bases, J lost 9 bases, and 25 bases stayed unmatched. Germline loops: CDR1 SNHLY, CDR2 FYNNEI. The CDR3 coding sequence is TGTGCCAGCAGTCACACCAAAGGGACTAGTTTTGGGCGCGGCGGGACGCAGTATTTT. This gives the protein CASSHTKGTSFGRGGTQYF.

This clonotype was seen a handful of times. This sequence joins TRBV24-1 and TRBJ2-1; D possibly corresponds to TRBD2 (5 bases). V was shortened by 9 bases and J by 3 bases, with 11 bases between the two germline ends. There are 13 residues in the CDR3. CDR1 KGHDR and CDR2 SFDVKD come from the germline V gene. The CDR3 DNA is TGTGCCACCTCAATAGCGAGCTACAATGAGCAGTTCTTC. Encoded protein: CATSIASYNEQFF.

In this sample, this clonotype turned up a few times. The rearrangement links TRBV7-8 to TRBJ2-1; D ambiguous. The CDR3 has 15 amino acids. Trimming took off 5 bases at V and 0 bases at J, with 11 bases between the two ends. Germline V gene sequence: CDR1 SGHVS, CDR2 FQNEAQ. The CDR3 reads CASSRGENSYNEQFF. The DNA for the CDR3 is TGTGCCAGCAGCCGCGGAGAAAACTCCTACAATGAGCAGTTCTTC.

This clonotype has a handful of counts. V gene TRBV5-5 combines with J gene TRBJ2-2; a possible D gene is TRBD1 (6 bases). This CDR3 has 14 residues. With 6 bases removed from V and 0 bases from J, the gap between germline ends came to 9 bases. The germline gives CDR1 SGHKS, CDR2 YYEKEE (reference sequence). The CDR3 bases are TGTGCCAGCATAGACAGGCCGAACACCGGGGAGCTGTTTTTT. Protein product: CASIDRPNTGELFF.

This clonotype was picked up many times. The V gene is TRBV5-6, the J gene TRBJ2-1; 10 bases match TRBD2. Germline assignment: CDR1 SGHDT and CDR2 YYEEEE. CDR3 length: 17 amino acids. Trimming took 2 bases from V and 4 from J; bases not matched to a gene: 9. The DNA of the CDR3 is TGTGCCAGCAGCTTCTATTCTAGCGGGAGAAGTTACAATGAGCAGTTCTTC. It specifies CASSFYSSGRSYNEQFF.

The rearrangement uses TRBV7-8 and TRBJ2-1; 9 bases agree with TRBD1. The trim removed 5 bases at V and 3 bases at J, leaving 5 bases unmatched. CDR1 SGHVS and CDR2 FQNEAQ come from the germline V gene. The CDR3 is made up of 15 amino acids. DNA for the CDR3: TGTGCCAGCAGCCCCCGGGACAGGGACTACAATGAGCAGTTCTTC. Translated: CASSPRDRDYNEQFF.

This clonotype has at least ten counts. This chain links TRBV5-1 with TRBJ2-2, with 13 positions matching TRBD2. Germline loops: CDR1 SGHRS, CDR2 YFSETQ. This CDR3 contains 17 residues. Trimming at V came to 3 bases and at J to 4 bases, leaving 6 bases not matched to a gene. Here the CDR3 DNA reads TGCGCCAGCAGCTCCGGGGGACTAGCGGGGTTCACCGGGGAGCTGTTTTTT. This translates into CASSSGGLAGFTGELFF.

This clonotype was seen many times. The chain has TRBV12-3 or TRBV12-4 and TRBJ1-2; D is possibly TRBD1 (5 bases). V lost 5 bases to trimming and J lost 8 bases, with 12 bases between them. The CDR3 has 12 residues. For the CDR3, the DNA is TGTGCCAGCAGTCCCGGGACGGGAGGCTACACCTTC. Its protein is CASSPGTGGYTF.

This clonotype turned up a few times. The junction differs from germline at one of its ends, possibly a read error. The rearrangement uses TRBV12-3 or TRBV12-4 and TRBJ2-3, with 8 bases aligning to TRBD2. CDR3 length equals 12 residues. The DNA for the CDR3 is TGTGCCAGCAGTTTTGGGACTAGGGGGGCAGCATTT. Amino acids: CASSFGTRGAAF.

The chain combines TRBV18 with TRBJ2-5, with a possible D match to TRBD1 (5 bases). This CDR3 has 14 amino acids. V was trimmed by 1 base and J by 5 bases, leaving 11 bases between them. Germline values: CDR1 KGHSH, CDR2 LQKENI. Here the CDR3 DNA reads TGTGCCAGCTCACCACAGGGGATGGTCGAGACCCAGTACTTC. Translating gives CASSPQGMVETQYF.

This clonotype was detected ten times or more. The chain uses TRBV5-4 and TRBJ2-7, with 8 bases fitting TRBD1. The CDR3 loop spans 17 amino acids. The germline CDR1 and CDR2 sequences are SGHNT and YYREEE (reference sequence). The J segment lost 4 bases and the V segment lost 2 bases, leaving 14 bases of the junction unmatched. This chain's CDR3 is CASSFSSPGQAPYEQYF. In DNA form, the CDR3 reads TGTGCCAGCAGCTTCAGTTCTCCGGGACAGGCCCCTTACGAGCAGTACTTC.

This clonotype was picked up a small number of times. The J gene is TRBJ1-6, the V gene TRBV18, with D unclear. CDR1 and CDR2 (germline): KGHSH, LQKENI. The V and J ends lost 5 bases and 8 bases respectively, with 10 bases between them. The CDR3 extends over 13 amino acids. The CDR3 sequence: CASSGSRDSPLHF. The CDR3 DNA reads TGTGCCAGCTCAGGGAGTCGAGATTCACCCCTCCACTTT.

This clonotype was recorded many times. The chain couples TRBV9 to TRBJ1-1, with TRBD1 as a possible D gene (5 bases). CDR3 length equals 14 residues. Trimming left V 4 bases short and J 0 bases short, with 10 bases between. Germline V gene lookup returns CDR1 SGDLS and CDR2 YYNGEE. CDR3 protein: CASSPPGLNTEAFF. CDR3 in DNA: TGTGCCAGCAGCCCCCCGGGGCTGAACACTGAAGCTTTCTTT.

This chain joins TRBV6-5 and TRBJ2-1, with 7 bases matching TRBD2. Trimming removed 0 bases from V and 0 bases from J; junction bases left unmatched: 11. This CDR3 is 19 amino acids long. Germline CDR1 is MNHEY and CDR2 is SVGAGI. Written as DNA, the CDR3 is TGTGCCAGCAGTTACTCGGGGCTAGCGGTGCTGAGCTCCTACAATGAGCAGTTCTTC. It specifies CASSYSGLAVLSSYNEQFF.

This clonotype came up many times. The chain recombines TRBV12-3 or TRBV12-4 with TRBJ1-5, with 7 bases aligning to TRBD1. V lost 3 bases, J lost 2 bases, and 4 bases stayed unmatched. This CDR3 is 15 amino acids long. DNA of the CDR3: TGTGCCAGCAGTTTGGGAGGGACAGGCAATCAGCCCCAGCATTTT. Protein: CASSLGGTGNQPQHF.

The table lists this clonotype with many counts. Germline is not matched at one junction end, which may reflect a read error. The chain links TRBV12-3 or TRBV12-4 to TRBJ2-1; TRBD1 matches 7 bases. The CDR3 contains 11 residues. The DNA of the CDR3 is TGTGCCAGCAGCCCGGGACAGAGCATGAGATTC. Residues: CASSPGQSMRF.

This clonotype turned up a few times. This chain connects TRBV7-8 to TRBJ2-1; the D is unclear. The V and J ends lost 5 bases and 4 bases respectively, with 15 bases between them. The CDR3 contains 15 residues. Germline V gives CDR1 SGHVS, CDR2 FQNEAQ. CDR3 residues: CASSATAILYNEQFF. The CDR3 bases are TGTGCCAGCAGCGCCACAGCCATACTATACAATGAGCAGTTCTTC.

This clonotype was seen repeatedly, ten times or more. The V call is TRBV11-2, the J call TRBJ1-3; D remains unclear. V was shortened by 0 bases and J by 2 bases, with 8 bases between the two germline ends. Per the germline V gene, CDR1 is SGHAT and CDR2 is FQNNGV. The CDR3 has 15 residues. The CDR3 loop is CASSLDFQPGNTIYF. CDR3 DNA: TGTGCCAGCAGCTTAGACTTTCAGCCTGGAAACACCATATATTTT.

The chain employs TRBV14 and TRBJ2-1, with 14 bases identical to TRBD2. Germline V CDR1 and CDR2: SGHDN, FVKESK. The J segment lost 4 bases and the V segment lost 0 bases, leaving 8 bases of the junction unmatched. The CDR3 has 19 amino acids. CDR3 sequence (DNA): TGTGCCAGCAGCCAAGATCTTAGACTAGCGGGGGGGGATTACAATGAGCAGTTCTTC. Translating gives CASSQDLRLAGGDYNEQFF.

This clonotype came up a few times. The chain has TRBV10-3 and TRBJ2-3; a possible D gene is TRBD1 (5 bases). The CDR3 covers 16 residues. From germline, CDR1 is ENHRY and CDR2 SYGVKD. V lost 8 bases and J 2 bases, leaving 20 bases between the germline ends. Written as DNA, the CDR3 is TGTGCCATCTCCTCGCAAGATAGGGGCTACACAGATACGCAGTATTTT. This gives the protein CAISSQDRGYTDTQYF.